Here is one TCR beta chain with its context. The source of the sample is a study of blood T cell repertoires in COVID-19. About the research overall: T cells, B-cell-depleted T cells, or PBMCs provided the cDNA or gDNA that served as material.

The CDR3 is made up of 15 amino acids. Germline CDR1 is MNHEY and CDR2 is SMNVEV (reference sequence). Unmatched junction bases numbered 6, after V lost 5 bases and J lost 1 base. Individuals drawn from 20 to 30 US areas were roughly 18 to 95 years old. Assignment of participants to cohorts was predicated upon participant-reported clinical history. Original analysis: Amplification of reference gene primers provided the estimated nucleated cell counts. The table came from immunoSEQ multiplex PCR; TCRdb's copy has only in-frame clones and leaves some out. V and J calls and clone size are those listed in that table; D and trimming were worked out from the DNA. The sample comprises 150,000 to 200,000 clones, 80% to 90% of which are singletons, and roughly 9% rests with the top ten.

This clonotype was sampled from a woman younger than 30 who had recovered from COVID-19. The chain carries TRBV27 and TRBJ2-3; 7 bases match TRBD2. Input material: PBMCs or T cells enriched from blood (not recorded which). Here the CDR3 reads CASSLLAEGTDTQYF. DNA of the CDR3: TGTGCCAGCAGTCTCCTAGCGGAGGGCACAGATACGCAGTATTTT.